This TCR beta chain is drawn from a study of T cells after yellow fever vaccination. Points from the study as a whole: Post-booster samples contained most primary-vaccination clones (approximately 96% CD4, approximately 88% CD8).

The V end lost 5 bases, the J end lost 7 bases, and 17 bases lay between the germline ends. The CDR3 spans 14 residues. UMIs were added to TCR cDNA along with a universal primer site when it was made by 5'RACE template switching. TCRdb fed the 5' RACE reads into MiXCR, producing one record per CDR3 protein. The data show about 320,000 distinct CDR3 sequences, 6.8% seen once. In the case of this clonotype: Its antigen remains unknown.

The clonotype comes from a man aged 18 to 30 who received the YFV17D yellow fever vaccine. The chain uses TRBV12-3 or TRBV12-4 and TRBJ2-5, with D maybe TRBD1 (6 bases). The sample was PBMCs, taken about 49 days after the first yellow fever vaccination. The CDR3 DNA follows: TGTGCCAGCAGTCAGGACAGTCCGGAAGGGACCCAGTACTTC. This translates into CASSQDSPEGTQYF.